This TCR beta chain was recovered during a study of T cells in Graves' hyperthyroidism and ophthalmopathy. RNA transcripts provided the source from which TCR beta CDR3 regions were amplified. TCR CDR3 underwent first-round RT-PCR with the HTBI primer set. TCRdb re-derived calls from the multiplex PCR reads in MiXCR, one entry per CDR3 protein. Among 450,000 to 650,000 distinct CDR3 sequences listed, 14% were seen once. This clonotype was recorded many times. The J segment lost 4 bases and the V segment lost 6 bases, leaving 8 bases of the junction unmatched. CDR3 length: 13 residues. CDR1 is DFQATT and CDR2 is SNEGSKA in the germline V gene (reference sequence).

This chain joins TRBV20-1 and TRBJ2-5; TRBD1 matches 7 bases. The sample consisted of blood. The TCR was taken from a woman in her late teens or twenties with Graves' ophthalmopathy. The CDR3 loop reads CSAAGGWGETQYF. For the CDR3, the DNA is TGCAGTGCCGCAGGGGGTTGGGGAGAGACCCAGTACTTC.